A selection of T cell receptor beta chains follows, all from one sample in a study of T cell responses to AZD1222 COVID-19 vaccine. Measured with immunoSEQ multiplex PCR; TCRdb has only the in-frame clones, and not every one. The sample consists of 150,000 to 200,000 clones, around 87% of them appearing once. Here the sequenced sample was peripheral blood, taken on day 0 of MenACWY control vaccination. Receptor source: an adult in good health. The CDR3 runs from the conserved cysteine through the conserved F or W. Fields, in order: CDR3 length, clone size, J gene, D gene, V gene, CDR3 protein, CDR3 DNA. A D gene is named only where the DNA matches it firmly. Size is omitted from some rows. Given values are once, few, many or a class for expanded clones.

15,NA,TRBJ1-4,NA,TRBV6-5,CASSYRDGGGEKLFF,TGTGCCAGCAGTTACCGGGACGGCGGGGGAGAAAAACTGTTTTTT
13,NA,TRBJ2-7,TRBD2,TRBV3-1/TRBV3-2,CASSPPGGYEQYF,TGTGCCAGCAGCCCGCCGGGGGGCTACGAGCAGTACTTC
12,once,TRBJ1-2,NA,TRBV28,CATIQGSYGYTF,TGTGCCACCATCCAGGGTTCCTATGGCTACACCTTC
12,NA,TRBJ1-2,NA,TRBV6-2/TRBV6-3,CASSYPPQGYTF,TGTGCCAGCAGTTACCCCCCACAAGGCTACACCTTC
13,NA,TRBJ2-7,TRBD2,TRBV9,CASSPRGGYEQYF,TGTGCCAGCAGCCCCCGGGGGGGTTACGAGCAGTACTTC
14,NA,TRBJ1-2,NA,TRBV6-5,CASSYSAGNYGYTF,TGTGCCAGCAGTTACTCCGCGGGGAACTATGGCTACACCTTC
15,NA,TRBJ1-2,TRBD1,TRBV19,CASSPGQGARDGYTF,TGTGCCAGTAGTCCGGGACAGGGGGCGCGAGATGGCTACACCTTC
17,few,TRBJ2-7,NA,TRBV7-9,CASSVPRLGRGSAEQYF,TGTGCCAGCAGCGTACCCCGCCTAGGACGCGGATCCGCGGAGCAGTACTTC
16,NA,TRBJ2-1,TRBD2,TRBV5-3,CARSLCAGGPLNEQFF,TGTGCCAGAAGCTTGTGTGCGGGAGGCCCCCTCAATGAGCAGTTCTTC
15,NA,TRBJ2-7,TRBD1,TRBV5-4,CASSLVQGAVYEQYF,TGTGCCAGCAGCTTGGTACAGGGGGCCGTTTACGAGCAGTACTTC
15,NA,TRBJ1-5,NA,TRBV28,CASSFHGSSGQPQHF,TGTGCCAGCAGTTTCCACGGCAGTTCCGGCCAGCCCCAGCATTTT
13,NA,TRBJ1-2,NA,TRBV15,CATSGPEGIGYTF,TGTGCCACCAGCGGTCCGGAGGGTATCGGCTACACCTTC
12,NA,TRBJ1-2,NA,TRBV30,CAWSRGDYGYTF,TGTGCCTGGAGTAGGGGGGACTATGGCTACACCTTC
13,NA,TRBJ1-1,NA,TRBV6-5,CASRDSDLTEAFF,TGTGCCAGCAGGGACAGTGATCTAACTGAAGCTTTCTTT
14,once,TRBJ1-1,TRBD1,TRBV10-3,CAIRSDRGGTEAFF,TGTGCCATCAGATCCGACAGGGGAGGAACTGAAGCTTTCTTT
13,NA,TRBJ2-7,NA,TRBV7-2,CASARTGTVEQYF,TGTGCCAGCGCCAGAACAGGGACTGTGGAGCAGTACTTC
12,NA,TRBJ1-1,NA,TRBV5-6,CASSLGVTEAFF,TGTGCCAGCAGCCTTGGCGTCACTGAAGCTTTCTTT
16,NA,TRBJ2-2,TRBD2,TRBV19,CATSGTSGRGTGELFF,TGTGCCACCTCCGGGACTAGCGGGAGAGGGACCGGGGAGCTGTTTTTT
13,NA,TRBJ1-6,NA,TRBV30,CAWKGLYNSPLHF,TGTGCCTGGAAGGGACTTTATAATTCACCCCTCCACTTT
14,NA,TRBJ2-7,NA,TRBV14,CASSQAGLSYEQYF,TGTGCCAGCAGCCAGGCAGGGTTGTCCTACGAGCAGTACTTC
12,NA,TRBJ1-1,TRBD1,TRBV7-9,CASSDPDRVAFF,TGTGCCAGCAGCGATCCCGACAGGGTGGCTTTCTTT
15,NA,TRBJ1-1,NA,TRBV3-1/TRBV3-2,CASSQEGVPLSEAFF,TGTGCCAGCAGCCAAGAAGGCGTCCCCTTGAGTGAAGCTTTCTTT
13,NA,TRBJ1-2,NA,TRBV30,CAWSVPPLYGYTF,TGTGCCTGGAGTGTTCCACCGCTCTATGGCTACACCTTC
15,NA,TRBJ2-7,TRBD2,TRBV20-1,CSASGLAGMTYEQYF,TGCAGTGCCAGTGGACTAGCGGGGATGACCTACGAGCAGTACTTC
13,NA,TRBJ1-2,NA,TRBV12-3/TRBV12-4,CASSLGSNYGYTF,TGTGCCAGCAGTTTAGGCAGCAACTATGGCTACACCTTC
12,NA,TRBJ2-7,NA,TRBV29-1,CSVAQGEHEQYF,TGCAGCGTAGCTCAGGGAGAGCACGAGCAGTACTTC
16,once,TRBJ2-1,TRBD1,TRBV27,CASSGSTGGGTGIQFF,TGTGCCAGCAGTGGGTCGACAGGGGGCGGAACGGGAATTCAGTTCTTC
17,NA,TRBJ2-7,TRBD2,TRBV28,CATQNPSSGGASYEQYF,TGTGCCACCCAGAACCCCTCTAGCGGGGGAGCCTCCTACGAGCAGTACTTC
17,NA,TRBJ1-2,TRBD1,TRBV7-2,CASSFPGGGQANYGYTF,TGTGCCAGCAGCTTCCCTGGAGGGGGCCAAGCTAACTATGGCTACACCTTC
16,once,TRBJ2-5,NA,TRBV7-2,CASSLGGSGGWEPQYF,TGTGCCAGCAGCTTGGGCGGGAGTGGGGGCTGGGAGCCCCAGTACTTC
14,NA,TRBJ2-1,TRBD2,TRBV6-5,CASSYTSGRNEQFF,TGTGCCAGCAGTTACACTAGCGGGAGAAATGAGCAGTTCTTC
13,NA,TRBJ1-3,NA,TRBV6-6,CASTPPGGNTIYF,TGTGCCAGCACCCCCCCGGGAGGAAACACCATATATTTT
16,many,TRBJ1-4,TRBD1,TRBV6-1,CASSEAAGTGDEKLFF,TGTGCCAGCAGTGAAGCTGCCGGGACAGGGGATGAAAAACTGTTTTTT
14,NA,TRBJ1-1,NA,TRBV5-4,CASSLASMDSEAFF,TGTGCCAGCAGCTTGGCCTCCATGGACAGTGAAGCTTTCTTT
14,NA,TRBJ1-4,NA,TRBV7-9,CASSRDLTDEKLFF,TGTGCCAGCAGCAGGGACCTAACGGATGAAAAACTGTTTTTT
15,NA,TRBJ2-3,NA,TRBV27,CASSLSGGRADTQYF,TGTGCCAGCAGTTTATCGGGGGGTCGTGCAGATACGCAGTATTTT
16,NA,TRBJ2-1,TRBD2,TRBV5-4,CASSLIAGAFYNEQFF,TGTGCCAGCAGCTTAATAGCGGGGGCGTTCTACAATGAGCAGTTCTTC
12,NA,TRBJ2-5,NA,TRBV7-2,CASSRSQETQYF,TGTGCCAGCAGCCGGAGCCAAGAGACCCAGTACTTC
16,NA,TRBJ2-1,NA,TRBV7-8,CASSLNFRQGIGEQFF,TGTGCCAGCAGCTTAAATTTTCGGCAGGGGATCGGTGAGCAGTTCTTC
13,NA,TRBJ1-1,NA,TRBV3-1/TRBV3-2,CASSQAGGAEAFF,TGTGCCAGCAGCCAAGCCGGGGGCGCTGAAGCTTTCTTT